The present entry profiles one T cell receptor (beta chain) with its context. Antigen unknown. The data were obtained in a study of cytomegalovirus exposure and HLA in healthy donors. Study in general: Some 85 million unique TCRs, all from HLA-typed donors, were included in an early release of the data. Points from the study as a whole: A reported reduction in N-insertions relative to the roughly 640-donor mean was seen in an Asian-associated ancestry cluster in a later analysis.

Regarding donors, all were healthy bone marrow donors. The CDR3 has 12 residues. Germline V gives CDR1 GTSNPN, CDR2 SVGIG (reference sequence). The PCR made use of 60 Vbeta and 13 Jbeta primers. Under the authors' procedure: The count from a later analysis was 70 million to 85 million unique TCR beta chains, roughly 11 million of them shared. Clones were sequenced by immunoSEQ multiplex PCR, and TCRdb holds only the in-frame ones, with some missing. V and J calls and clone size are those listed in that table; D and trimming were worked out from the DNA. The sample yields over 150,000 clones, 60% to 80% seen once.

Sequencing was performed on PBMCs. This sequence was found in a woman in her 30s in good health and CMV-seronegative. The chain has TRBV30 and TRBJ2-1, with D uncertain. In DNA form, the CDR3 reads TGTGCTGGAGCGCCCGTACGGGATGAGCAGTTCTTC. The encoded protein is CAGAPVRDEQFF. The entire variable domain, with the rest obtained from reference TRBV30 and TRBJ2-1, is as follows: SQTIHQWPATLVQPVGSPLSLECTVEGTSNPNLYWYRQAAGRGLQLLFYSVGIGQISSEVPQNLSASRPQDRQFILSSKKLLLSDSGFYLCAGAPVRDEQFFGPGTRLTVL.